This note documents a single TCR beta chain sequence. Its cognate antigen is unknown. These data originate in a study of cytomegalovirus exposure and HLA in healthy donors. Study observations and caveats: The investigators catalogued some 150 TCR beta chains as cytomegalovirus-associated. A few CMV-associated chains were confirmed in vitro to be specific for CMV antigens.

The validation cohort, a group of around 120 subjects, included the donors and was separate from the approximately 700-subject first cohort. Here immunoSEQ multiplex PCR was the method, and the copy in TCRdb shows in-frame clones only, minus some. Of hundreds of thousands of clones in the sample, around 86% were seen once. The sample was PBMCs. The sequence derives from a woman younger than 35 in good health and CMV-seronegative.

CDR3 in amino acids: CASSLSTSGRERYEQYF. DNA of the CDR3: TGTGCCAGCAGTTTATCGACTAGCGGGAGGGAGCGATACGAGCAGTACTTC. This rearrangement joins TRBV28 to TRBJ2-7, with TRBD2 matching 14 bases. CDR3 length: 17 amino acids. The V gene's germline CDR1 is MDHEN and CDR2 SYDVKM. V lost 1 base and J lost 4; bases outside the gene matches: 6.